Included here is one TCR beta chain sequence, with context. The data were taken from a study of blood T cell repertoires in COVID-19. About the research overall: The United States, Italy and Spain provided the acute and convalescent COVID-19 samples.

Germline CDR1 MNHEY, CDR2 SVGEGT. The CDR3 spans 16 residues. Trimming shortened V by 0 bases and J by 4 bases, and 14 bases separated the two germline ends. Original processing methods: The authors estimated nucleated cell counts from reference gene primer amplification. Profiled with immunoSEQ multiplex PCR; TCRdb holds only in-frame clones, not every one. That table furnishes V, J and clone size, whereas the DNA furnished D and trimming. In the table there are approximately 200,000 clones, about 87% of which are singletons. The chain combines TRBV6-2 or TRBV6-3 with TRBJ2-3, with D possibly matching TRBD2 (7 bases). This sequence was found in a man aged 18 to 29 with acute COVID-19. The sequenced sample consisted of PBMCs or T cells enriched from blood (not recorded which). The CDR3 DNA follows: TGTGCCAGCAGTTACTCGACGGGGGAGGGGGCAGATACGCAGTATTTT. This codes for CASSYSTGEGADTQYF.